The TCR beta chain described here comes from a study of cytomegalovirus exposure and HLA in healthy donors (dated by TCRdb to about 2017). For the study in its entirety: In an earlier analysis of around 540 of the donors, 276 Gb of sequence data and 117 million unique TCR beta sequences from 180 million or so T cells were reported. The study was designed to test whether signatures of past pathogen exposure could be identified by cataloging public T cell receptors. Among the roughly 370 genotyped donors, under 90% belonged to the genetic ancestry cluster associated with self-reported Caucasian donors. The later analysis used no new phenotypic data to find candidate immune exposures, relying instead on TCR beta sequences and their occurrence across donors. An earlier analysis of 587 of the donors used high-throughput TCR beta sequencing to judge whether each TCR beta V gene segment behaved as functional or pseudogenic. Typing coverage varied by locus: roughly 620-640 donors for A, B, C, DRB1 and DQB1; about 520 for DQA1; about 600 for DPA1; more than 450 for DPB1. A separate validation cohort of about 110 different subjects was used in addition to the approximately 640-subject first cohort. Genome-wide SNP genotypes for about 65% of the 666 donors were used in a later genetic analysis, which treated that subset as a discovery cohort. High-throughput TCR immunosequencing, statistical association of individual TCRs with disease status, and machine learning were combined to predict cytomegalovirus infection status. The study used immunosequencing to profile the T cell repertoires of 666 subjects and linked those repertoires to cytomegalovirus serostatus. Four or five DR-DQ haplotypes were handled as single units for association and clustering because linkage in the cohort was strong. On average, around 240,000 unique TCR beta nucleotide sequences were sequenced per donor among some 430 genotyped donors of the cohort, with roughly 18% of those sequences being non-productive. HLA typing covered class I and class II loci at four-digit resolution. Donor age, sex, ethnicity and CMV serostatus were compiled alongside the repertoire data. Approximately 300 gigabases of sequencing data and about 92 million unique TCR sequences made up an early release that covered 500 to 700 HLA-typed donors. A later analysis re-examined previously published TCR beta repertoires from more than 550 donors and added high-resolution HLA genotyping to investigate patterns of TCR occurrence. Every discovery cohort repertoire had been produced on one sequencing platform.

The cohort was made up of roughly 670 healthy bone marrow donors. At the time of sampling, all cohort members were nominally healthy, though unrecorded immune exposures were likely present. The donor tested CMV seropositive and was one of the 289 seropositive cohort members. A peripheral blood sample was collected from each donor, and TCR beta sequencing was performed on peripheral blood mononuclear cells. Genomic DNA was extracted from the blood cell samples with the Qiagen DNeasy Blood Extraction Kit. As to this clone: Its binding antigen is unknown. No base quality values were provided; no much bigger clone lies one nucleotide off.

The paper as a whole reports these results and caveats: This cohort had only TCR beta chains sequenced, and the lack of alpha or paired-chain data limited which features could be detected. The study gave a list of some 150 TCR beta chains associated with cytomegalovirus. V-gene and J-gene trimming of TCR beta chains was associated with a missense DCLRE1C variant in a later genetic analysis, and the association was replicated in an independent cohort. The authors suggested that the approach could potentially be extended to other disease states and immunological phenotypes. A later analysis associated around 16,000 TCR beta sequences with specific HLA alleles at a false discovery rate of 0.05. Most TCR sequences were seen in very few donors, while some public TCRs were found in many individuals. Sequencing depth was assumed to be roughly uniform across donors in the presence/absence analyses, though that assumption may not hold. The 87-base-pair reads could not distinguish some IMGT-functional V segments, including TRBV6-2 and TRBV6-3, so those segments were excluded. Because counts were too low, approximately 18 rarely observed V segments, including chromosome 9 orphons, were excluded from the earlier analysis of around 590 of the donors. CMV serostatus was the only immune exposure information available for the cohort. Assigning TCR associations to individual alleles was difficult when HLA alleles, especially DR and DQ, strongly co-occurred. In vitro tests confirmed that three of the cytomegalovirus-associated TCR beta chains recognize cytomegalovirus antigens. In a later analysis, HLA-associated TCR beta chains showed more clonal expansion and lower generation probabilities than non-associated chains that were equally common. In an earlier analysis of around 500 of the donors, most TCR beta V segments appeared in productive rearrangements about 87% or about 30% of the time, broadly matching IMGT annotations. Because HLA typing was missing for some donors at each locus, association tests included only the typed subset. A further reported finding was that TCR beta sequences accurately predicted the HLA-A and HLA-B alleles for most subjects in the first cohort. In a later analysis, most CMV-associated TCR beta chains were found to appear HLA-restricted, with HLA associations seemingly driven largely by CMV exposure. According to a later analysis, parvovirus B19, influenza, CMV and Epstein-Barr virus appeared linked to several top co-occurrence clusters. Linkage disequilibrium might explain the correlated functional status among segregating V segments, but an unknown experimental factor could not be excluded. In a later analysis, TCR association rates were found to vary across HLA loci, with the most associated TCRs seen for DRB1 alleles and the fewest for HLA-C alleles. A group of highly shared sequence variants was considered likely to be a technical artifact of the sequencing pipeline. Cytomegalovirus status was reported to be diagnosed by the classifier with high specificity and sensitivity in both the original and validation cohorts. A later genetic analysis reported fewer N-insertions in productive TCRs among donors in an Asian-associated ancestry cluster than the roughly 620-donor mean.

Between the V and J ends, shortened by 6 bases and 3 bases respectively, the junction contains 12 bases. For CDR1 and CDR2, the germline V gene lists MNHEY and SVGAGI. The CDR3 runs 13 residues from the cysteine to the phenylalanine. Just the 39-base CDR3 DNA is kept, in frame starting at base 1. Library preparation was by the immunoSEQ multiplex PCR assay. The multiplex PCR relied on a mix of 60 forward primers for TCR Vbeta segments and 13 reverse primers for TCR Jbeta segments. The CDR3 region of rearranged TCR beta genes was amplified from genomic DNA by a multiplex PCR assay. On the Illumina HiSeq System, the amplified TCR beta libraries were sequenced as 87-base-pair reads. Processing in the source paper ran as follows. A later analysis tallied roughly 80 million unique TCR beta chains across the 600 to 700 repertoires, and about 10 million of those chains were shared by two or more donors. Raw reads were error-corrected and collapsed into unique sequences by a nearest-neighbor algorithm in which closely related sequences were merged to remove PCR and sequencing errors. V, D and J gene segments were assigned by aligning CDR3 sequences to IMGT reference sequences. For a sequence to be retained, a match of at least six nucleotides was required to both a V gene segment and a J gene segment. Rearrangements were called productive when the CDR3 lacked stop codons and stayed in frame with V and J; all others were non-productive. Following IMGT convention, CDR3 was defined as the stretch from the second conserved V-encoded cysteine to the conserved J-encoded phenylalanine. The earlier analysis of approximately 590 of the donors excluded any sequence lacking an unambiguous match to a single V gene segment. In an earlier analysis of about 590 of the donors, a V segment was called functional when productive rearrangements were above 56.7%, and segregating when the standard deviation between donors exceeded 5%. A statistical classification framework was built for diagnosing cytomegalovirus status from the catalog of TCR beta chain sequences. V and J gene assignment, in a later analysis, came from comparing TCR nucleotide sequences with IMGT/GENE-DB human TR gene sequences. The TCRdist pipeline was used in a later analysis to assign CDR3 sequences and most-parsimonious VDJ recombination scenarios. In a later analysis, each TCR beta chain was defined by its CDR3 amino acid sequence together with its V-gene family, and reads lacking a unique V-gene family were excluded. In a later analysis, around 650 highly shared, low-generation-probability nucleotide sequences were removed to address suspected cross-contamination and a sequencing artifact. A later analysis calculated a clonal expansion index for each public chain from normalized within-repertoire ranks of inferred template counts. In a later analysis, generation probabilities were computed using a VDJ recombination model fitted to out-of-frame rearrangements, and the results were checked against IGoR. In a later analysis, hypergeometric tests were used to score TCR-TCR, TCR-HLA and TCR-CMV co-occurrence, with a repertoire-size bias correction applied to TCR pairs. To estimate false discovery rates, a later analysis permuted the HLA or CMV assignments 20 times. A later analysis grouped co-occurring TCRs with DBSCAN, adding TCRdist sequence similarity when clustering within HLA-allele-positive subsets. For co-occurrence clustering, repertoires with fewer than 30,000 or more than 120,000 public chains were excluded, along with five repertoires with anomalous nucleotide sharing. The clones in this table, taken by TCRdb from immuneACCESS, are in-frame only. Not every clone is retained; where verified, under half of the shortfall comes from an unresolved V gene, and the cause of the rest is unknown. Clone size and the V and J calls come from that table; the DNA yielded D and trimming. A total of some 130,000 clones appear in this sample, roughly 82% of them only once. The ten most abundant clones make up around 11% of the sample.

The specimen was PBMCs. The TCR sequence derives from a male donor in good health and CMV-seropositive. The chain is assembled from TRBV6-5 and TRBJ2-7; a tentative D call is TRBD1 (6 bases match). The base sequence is TGTGCCAGCAGAAACGGACAGATCTACGAGCAGTACTTC. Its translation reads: CASRNGQIYEQYF.